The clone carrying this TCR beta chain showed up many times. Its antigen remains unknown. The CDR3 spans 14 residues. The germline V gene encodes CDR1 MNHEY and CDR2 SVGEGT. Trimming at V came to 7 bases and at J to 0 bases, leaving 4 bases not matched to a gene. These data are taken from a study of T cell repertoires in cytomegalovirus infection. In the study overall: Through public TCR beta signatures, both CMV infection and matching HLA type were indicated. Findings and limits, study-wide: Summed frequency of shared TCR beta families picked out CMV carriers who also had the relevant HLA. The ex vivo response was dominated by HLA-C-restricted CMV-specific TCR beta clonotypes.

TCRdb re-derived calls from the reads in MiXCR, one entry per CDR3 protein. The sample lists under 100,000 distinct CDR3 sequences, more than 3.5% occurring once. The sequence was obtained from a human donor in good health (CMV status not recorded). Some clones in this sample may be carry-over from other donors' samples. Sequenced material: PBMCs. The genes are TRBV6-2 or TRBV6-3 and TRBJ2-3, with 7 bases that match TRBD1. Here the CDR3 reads CASTGGQSTDTQYF. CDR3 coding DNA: TGTGCCAGCACAGGGGGACAAAGCACAGATACGCAGTATTTT.